Below, 19 T cell receptor beta chains from the same sample are listed, as sequenced in a study of shared clonotypes between healthy human individuals. Sequencing used immunoSEQ multiplex PCR; TCRdb keeps in-frame clones, though not all of them. In the table there are roughly 1,000,000 clones, 78% of which are singletons. The sample consisted of memory CD4+ T cells from PBMCs. Subset here: CD45RA-negative fraction. All receptors come from a man between 18 and 29 years old in good health. Some clones in this sample may be carry-over from other donors' samples.

This clone occurred a few times. The CDR3 loop reads CASRTGTGMSYEQYF. The CDR3 DNA reads as TGTGCCAGCAGGACCGGGACAGGGATGTCCTACGAGCAGTACTTC. The chain is built from TRBV6-1 and TRBJ2-7; 9 bases are a match to TRBD1. This CDR3 is built from 15 residues. In germline, CDR1 is MNHNS, CDR2 SASEGT. Trimming at V came to 6 bases and at J to 1 base, leaving 7 bases not matched to a gene.

The gene calls are TRBV19 and TRBJ1-5, with 7 bases that match TRBD1. The germline gives CDR1 LNHDA, CDR2 SQIVND (reference sequence). The CDR3 has 14 residues. V lost 2 bases and J lost 7; bases outside the gene matches: 5. This CDR3 is CASSINRGSQPQHF. In DNA form, the CDR3 reads TGTGCCAGTAGTATAAACAGGGGCAGCCAGCCCCAGCATTTT.

This clone has a handful of counts. The V and J genes are TRBV6-1 and TRBJ2-3, with D uncertain. V was clipped by 6 bases and J by 2 bases, with 6 bases between them. Germline values: CDR1 MNHNS, CDR2 SASEGT. This CDR3 contains 12 residues. In nucleotides, the CDR3 is TGTGCCAGCAGGCTCAACACAGATACGCAGTATTTT. Translating it yields CASRLNTDTQYF.

Here the CDR3 reads CASSYEINLETQYF. The CDR3 nucleotides are TGTGCCAGCAGTTACGAAATAAATTTAGAGACCCAGTACTTC. This chain uses TRBV6-5 with TRBJ2-5; D is ambiguous. The CDR3 is 14 residues long. V shed 2 bases and J shed 4 bases, with 11 bases lying between them. Germline V gene lookup returns CDR1 MNHEY and CDR2 SVGAGI.

The rearrangement uses TRBV9 and TRBJ2-7; tentative D call: TRBD1 (5 bases). Germline CDR1 SGDLS, CDR2 YYNGEE. The length of the CDR3 is 14 residues. V was shortened by 3 bases and J by 5 bases, with 15 bases between the two germline ends. The CDR3 is CASSDKVGHHEQYF. The CDR3 DNA reads TGTGCCAGCAGCGATAAAGTAGGACACCACGAGCAGTACTTC.

This clone was recorded only once. The V gene is TRBV7-3, the J gene TRBJ2-1; 10 nucleotides match TRBD2. V lost 5 bases to trimming and J lost 9 bases; unmatched junction nucleotides: 16. The CDR3 loop spans 17 amino acids. From germline, CDR1 is SGHTA and CDR2 FQGTGA. This CDR3 reads CASSPQPSGSSLGEQFF. The CDR3 DNA follows: TGTGCCAGCAGCCCTCAACCTAGCGGGAGCAGTTTAGGTGAGCAGTTCTTC.

V gene TRBV19 combines with J gene TRBJ2-5; the match to TRBD2 covers 10 bases. The V and J ends lost 6 bases and 4 bases, in that order; junction bases with no gene match: 14. The CDR3 sequence is 17 residues long. Germline CDR1 LNHDA, CDR2 SQIVND (reference sequence). The CDR3 spells CASSQAGGQGLGETQYF. For the CDR3, the DNA is TGTGCCAGTAGCCAAGCGGGAGGGCAAGGGCTAGGAGAGACCCAGTACTTC.

Note on this clone: One end of the junction does not line up with germline, which may come from a read error. The CDR3 here is CASSYSTGQASHEQYF. For the CDR3, the DNA is TGTGCCAGCAGTTACTCTACGGGGCAGGCCTCCCACGAGCAGTACTTC. The chain links TRBV6-5 to TRBJ2-7; the D call may be TRBD1 or TRBD2 (5 bases each). Germline V CDR1 and CDR2: MNHEY, SVGAGI. CDR3 length: 16 residues.

The chain links TRBV6-1 to TRBJ2-7; 8 positions match TRBD1. The ends lost 6 bases at V and 3 bases at J; junction bases unmatched: 10. The CDR3 has 15 amino acids. The germline V gene has CDR1 MNHNS and CDR2 SASEGT. CDR3: CASRPPGTGRYEQYF. The CDR3 region has the DNA TGTGCCAGCAGACCCCCCGGGACAGGCCGCTACGAGCAGTACTTC.

This clone was seen at least ten times. The sample has other DNA sequences that encode this CDR3 too. The chain carries TRBV7-2 and TRBJ2-2, with 8 bases lining up with TRBD2. Germline trimming cut 6 bases from V and 3 bases from J; bases unmatched to any gene: 3. Looked up from germline, CDR1 is SGHTA and CDR2 is FQGNSA. The CDR3 consists of 14 residues. CDR3 region: CASSFSGDTGELFF. The DNA for the CDR3 is TGTGCCAGCAGTTTTAGCGGGGACACCGGGGAGCTGTTTTTT.

The chain has TRBV7-9 and TRBJ1-2; 9 bases line up with TRBD1. After removal of 3 bases from V and 0 bases from J, the junction contained 2 bases not matched to a gene. CDR3 length: 15 amino acids. CDR1 is SEHNR, CDR2 FQNEAQ, per germline (reference sequence). The CDR3 nucleotides are TGTGCCAGCAGCTTGGGACAGGGACCTAACTATGGCTACACCTTC. Translating it yields CASSLGQGPNYGYTF.

The chain combines TRBV6-6 with TRBJ2-7, with 8 bases fitting TRBD2. CDR3 length: 15 amino acids. The V segment lost 5 bases and the J segment 6 bases; nucleotides outside the gene matches: 12. Germline CDR1 and CDR2: MNHNY and SVGAGI (reference sequence). The CDR3 reads CASSRRAGVGREQYF. In nucleotides, the CDR3 is TGTGCCAGCAGTCGACGAGCGGGAGTGGGTCGCGAGCAGTACTTC.

This chain connects TRBV30 to TRBJ2-2; weak D call: TRBD1 (6 bases). Germline CDR1 reads GTSNPN; CDR2 reads SVGIG (reference sequence). The CDR3 contains 14 residues. V gave up 5 bases and J gave up 1 base, with 11 bases separating them. CDR3 amino acids: CAWVRTENTGELFF. The CDR3 region has the DNA TGTGCCTGGGTGCGGACAGAGAACACCGGGGAGCTGTTTTTT.

The CDR3 here is CASSHGQGVGAFF. The CDR3 nucleotides are TGCGCCAGCAGCCATGGACAGGGTGTTGGGGCTTTCTTT. The J gene is TRBJ1-1, the V gene TRBV5-1; 8 bases agree with TRBD1. With V trimmed by 4 bases and J by 11 bases, 10 bases remained unmatched. This CDR3 has 13 amino acids. Germline CDR1 SGHRS, CDR2 YFSETQ.

The V and J genes are TRBV7-8 and TRBJ1-5, with a weak D call TRBD1 (6 bases). CDR1 and CDR2 (germline): SGHVS, FQNEAQ. The germline V and J ends were trimmed by 7 bases and 4 bases, with 23 bases remaining between them. The CDR3 has 17 amino acids. CDR3 amino acids: CASTFSRGGRGNQPQHF. Written as DNA, the CDR3 is TGTGCCAGCACTTTCTCCCGGGGGGGCAGGGGAAATCAGCCCCAGCATTTT.

This chain connects TRBV18 to TRBJ2-3; D gene unclear. Germline CDR1 reads KGHSH; CDR2 reads LQKENI. V was trimmed by 4 bases and J by 0 bases, leaving 5 bases between them. This CDR3 comprises 13 residues. The CDR3 reads CASSRLSTDTQYF. The CDR3 nucleotides read TGTGCCAGCTCACGCCTGAGCACAGATACGCAGTATTTT.

This chain joins TRBV14 and TRBJ1-1; 7 bases are shared with TRBD1. Germline CDR1 is SGHDN and CDR2 is FVKESK. Trimming cost V 7 bases and J 4 bases; bases outside gene matches: 9. CDR3 length: 14 amino acids. The chain's CDR3 is CASTRQGGGTEAFF. The CDR3 DNA sequence: TGTGCCAGCACCAGACAGGGTGGGGGCACTGAAGCTTTCTTT.

In the case of this clone: Distinct nucleotide sequences in the sample also encode this CDR3. The rearrangement uses TRBV5-4 and TRBJ1-4; D might be TRBD1 (5 bases). Germline loops: CDR1 SGHNT, CDR2 YYREEE (reference sequence). The V and J ends lost 0 bases and 8 bases respectively, with 11 bases between them. The CDR3 extends over 14 amino acids. The CDR3 is CASSLGGVGEKLFF. Here the CDR3 DNA reads TGTGCCAGCAGCTTGGGAGGGGTAGGCGAAAAACTGTTTTTT.

This clone was recorded once. This may be a read error: a much more frequent sequence differs by one nucleotide. The genes are TRBV7-6 and TRBJ1-1; TRBD1 might be the D (6 bases). Trimming shortened V by 4 bases and J by 1 base, and 7 bases separated the two germline ends. CDR3 length: 13 residues. Germline loops: CDR1 SGHVS, CDR2 FNYEAQ. CDR3 amino acids: CASSSQGNTEAFF. Here the CDR3 DNA reads TGTGCCAGCAGCTCACAGGGGAACACTGAAGCTTTCTTT.